The 16 T cell receptor beta chains reported below all come from one sample, sequenced in a study of OX40 agonist ivuxolimab in advanced cancers. Assay: immunoSEQ multiplex PCR; the TCRdb copy retains only in-frame clones and omits some. The sample holds about 93,000 clones, about 88% seen once. The specimen comprised CD4+ or CD8+ T cells sorted from blood, sampled in a trial of the OX40 agonist ivuxolimab. The receptor source for this set is an adult with an advanced solid tumor such as melanoma, head and neck, liver or kidney cancer.

The V gene is TRBV7-9, the J gene TRBJ1-3, with a tentative D call TRBD1 (6 bases). This CDR3 has 16 residues. V lost 4 bases and J 0 bases, leaving 13 bases between the germline ends. CDR1 and CDR2 (germline): SEHNR, FQNEAQ (reference sequence). CDR3 nucleotide sequence: TGTGCCAGCAGCTCCGAAGGGGGGGGCTCTGGAAACACCATATATTTT. This gives the protein CASSSEGGGSGNTIYF. The complete variable domain, with remaining parts taken from reference TRBV7-9 and TRBJ1-3, reads DTGVSQNPRHKITKRGQNVTFRCDPISEHNRLYWYRQTLGQGPEFLTYFQNEAQLEKSRLLSDRFSAERPKGSFSTLEIQRTEQGDSAMYLCASSSEGGGSGNTIYFGEGSWLTVV.

The chain joins TRBV9 to TRBJ1-5; no firm D call. Germline CDR1 SGDLS, CDR2 YYNGEE. Trimming pared 3 bases from V and 1 base from J, leaving 23 bases between. The CDR3 has 19 residues. The CDR3, as DNA: TGTGCCAGCAGCGCTGGGATGGGCGGGGAGGGTACAAGCAATCAGCCCCAGCATTTT. Residues: CASSAGMGGEGTSNQPQHF.

CDR3 loop: CATGTSGYNEQFF. In DNA form, the CDR3 reads TGTGCCACCGGGACTAGCGGCTACAATGAGCAGTTCTTC. The chain carries TRBV28 and TRBJ2-1, with TRBD2 matching over 11 bases. Germline trimming cut 10 bases from V and 3 bases from J; bases unmatched to any gene: 2. The germline V gene has CDR1 MDHEN and CDR2 SYDVKM. The CDR3 runs to 13 residues.

This clone was recorded a few times. This chain links TRBV4-2 with TRBJ2-5; D possibly corresponds to TRBD2 (5 bases). This CDR3 region has 13 residues. Germline CDR1 is LGHNA and CDR2 is YNFKEQ. Trimming pared 1 base from V and 7 bases from J, leaving 10 bases between. DNA for the CDR3: TGTGCCAGCAGCCAAGTGTCTCGGGGGACCCAGTACTTC. Translating it yields CASSQVSRGTQYF.

This sequence joins TRBV7-2 and TRBJ2-7; possible D gene TRBD1, 5 bases. CDR1 is SGHTA and CDR2 is FQGNSA in the germline V gene. This CDR3 is 14 amino acids long. V was trimmed by 3 bases and J by 2 bases, leaving 11 bases between them. DNA for the CDR3: TGTGCCAGCAGCTTTCAAGGGGATGCCTACGAGCAGTACTTC. The encoded protein is CASSFQGDAYEQYF. The whole variable domain, filled in from reference TRBV7-2 and TRBJ2-7, reads GAGVSQSPSNKVTEKGKDVELRCDPISGHTALYWYRQSLGQGLEFLIYFQGNSAPDKSGLPSDRFSAERTGGSVSTLTIQRTQQEDSAVYLCASSFQGDAYEQYFGPGTRLTVT.

This chain joins TRBV10-3 and TRBJ1-2; perhaps TRBD1 as D (5 bases). Germline V gene data show CDR1 as ENHRY and CDR2 as SYGVKD. V was trimmed by 2 bases and J by 5 bases, leaving 12 bases between them. The CDR3 has 14 residues. CDR3 nucleotides: TGTGCCATCAGTGAGGGACGGCAGGGTTATGGCTACACCTTC. Encoded protein: CAISEGRQGYGYTF.

V usage is TRBV18 and J usage is TRBJ2-5; the match to TRBD2 covers 13 bases. The CDR3 spans 18 residues. Germline V CDR1 and CDR2: KGHSH, LQKENI. Trimming removed 1 base from V and 1 base from J; junction bases left unmatched: 6. The CDR3 coding sequence is TGTGCCAGCTCACCACTCCCGACTAGCGGGGGGTTCCAAGAGACCCAGTACTTC. Translating it yields CASSPLPTSGGFQETQYF.

This clone was observed once. The J gene is TRBJ2-7, the V gene TRBV7-9, with 9 nucleotides matching TRBD1. The CDR3 totals 18 residues. Germline V gives CDR1 SEHNR, CDR2 FQNEAQ (reference sequence). V lost 3 bases and J lost 3; bases outside the gene matches: 15. The CDR3 coding sequence is TGTGCCAGCAGCTTCAACCTGGGGGGACAGGGTCGTTTCTACGAGCAGTACTTC. Protein product: CASSFNLGGQGRFYEQYF.

This clone has just one count. The chain employs TRBV7-2 and TRBJ1-2; D might be TRBD1 (5 bases). Germline V CDR1 and CDR2: SGHTA, FQGNSA. V lost 1 base, J lost 7 bases, and 19 bases lay in between. This CDR3 has 16 amino acids. The CDR3 nucleotides read TGTGCCAGCAGCTTAGGGCCCTCTCGTTTAACAGGTGGCTACACCTTC. This codes for CASSLGPSRLTGGYTF.

V usage is TRBV10-3 and J usage is TRBJ2-5; D is ambiguous. V lost 2 bases and J lost 2, with 6 bases in between. Germline values: CDR1 ENHRY, CDR2 SYGVKD. The CDR3 consists of 13 residues. In DNA, the CDR3 is TGTGCCATCAGTGAGCGCAGACAAGAGACCCAGTACTTC. Protein: CAISERRQETQYF.

The chain carries TRBV5-4 and TRBJ2-5, with 8 bases lining up with TRBD2. The V segment lost 0 bases and the J segment 4 bases; nucleotides outside the gene matches: 11. The CDR3 extends over 17 amino acids. Germline V gene lookup returns CDR1 SGHNT and CDR2 YYREEE (reference sequence). DNA for the CDR3: TGTGCCAGCAGCTTGGGCGGGAGCGGGAGTGCCCGAGAGACCCAGTACTTC. This sequence encodes CASSLGGSGSARETQYF.

A word on this clone: At one end, the junction sequence differs from germline, possibly due to a read error. V is TRBV7-2 and J is TRBJ2-2, with D perhaps TRBD2 (6 bases). The germline CDR1 and CDR2 sequences are SGHTA and FQGNSA. The CDR3 contains 15 residues. In nucleotides, the CDR3 is TGTGCCGGCAGCTTAGGGACCGGAGGGACCGGGGAGCTGTTTTTT. It codes for CAGSLGTGGTGELFF.

The chain links TRBV28 to TRBJ2-3; D gene ambiguous. CDR1 is MDHEN, CDR2 SYDVKM, per germline. V lost 6 bases, J lost 0 bases, and 7 bases lay in between. The CDR3 runs to 13 residues. The CDR3 nucleotides are TGTGCCAGCAGGGCACCTAGCACAGATACGCAGTATTTT. Protein sequence: CASRAPSTDTQYF.

The chain employs TRBV7-9 and TRBJ1-2, with a tentative D call TRBD1 (5 bases). The CDR3 covers 13 residues. CDR1 SEHNR and CDR2 FQNEAQ come from the germline V gene (reference sequence). Trimming cost V 1 base and J 8 bases, with 11 bases left between them. CDR3 sequence (DNA): TGTGCCAGCAGCTTAGGGGAAGCAGGGGGCTACACCTTC. It specifies CASSLGEAGGYTF.

The chain carries TRBV25-1 and TRBJ2-7; D is undetermined. Trimming pared 2 bases from V and 2 bases from J, leaving 7 bases between. The CDR3 is 13 residues long. The germline V gene encodes CDR1 MGHDK and CDR2 SYGVNS. The CDR3 region is CASSEIGPYEQYF. The CDR3 DNA reads TGTGCCAGCAGTGAAATTGGGCCCTACGAGCAGTACTTC.

V and J are TRBV28 and TRBJ2-3; D possibly uses TRBD1 or TRBD2 (6 bases each). The CDR3 is 15 residues long. Trimming removed 6 bases at V and 2 bases at J, with 15 bases between. CDR1 and CDR2 from the germline V gene are MDHEN and SYDVKM. CDR3: CASSLGGLTTDTQYF. CDR3 in DNA: TGTGCCAGCAGCCTGGGGGGCCTTACCACAGATACGCAGTATTTT.